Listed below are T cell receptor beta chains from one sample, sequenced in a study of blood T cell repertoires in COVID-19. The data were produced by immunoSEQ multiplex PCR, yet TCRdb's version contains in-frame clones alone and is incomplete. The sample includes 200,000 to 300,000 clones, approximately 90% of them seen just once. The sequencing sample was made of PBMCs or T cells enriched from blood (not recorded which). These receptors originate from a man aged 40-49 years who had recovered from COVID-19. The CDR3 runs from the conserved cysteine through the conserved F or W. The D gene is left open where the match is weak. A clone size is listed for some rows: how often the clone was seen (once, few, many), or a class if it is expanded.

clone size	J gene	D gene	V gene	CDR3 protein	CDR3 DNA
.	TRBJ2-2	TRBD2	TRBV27	CASSLLGLADGGTGELFF	TGTGCCAGCAGTTTATTGGGACTAGCGGACGGGGGAACCGGGGAGCTGTTTTTT
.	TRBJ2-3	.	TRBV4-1	CASSGQGGTDTQYF	TGCGCCAGCAGCGGACAAGGCGGCACAGATACGCAGTATTTT
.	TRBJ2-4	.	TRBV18	CASSPEDLFAKNIQYF	TGTGCCAGCTCACCAGAGGATCTTTTTGCCAAAAACATTCAGTACTTC
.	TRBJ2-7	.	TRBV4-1	CASSQALRTGTYEQYF	TGCGCCAGCAGCCAAGCGCTCAGGACTGGCACCTACGAGCAGTACTTC
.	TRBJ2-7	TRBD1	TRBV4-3	CASSQGQGVEGLDIEYYEQYF	TGCGCCAGCAGCCAAGGACAGGGGGTAGAAGGCCTCGATATAGAGTATTACGAGCAGTACTTC
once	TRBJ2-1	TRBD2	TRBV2	CASRRMGLAGGDEQFF	TGTGCCAGCAGGAGGATGGGACTAGCGGGGGGCGATGAGCAGTTCTTC
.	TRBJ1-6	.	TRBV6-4	CASSDQGEGSPLHF	TGTGCCAGCAGTGATCAAGGGGAAGGTTCACCCCTCCACTTT
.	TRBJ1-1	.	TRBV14	CASSQDWISAEAFF	TGTGCCAGCAGCCAAGACTGGATTAGCGCTGAAGCTTTCTTT
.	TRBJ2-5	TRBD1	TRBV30	CAWNLGTGEQETQYF	TGTGCCTGGAACTTAGGGACAGGGGAACAAGAGACCCAGTACTTC
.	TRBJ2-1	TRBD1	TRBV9	CASSARQGANNEQFF	TGTGCCAGCAGCGCGAGACAGGGGGCGAATAATGAGCAGTTCTTC
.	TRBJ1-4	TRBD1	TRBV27	CASSLFPGTGDEKLFF	TGTGCCAGCAGTTTATTCCCCGGGACAGGGGATGAAAAACTGTTTTTT
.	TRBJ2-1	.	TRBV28	CASSFRTDNEQFF	TGTGCCAGCAGTTTCCGGACAGACAATGAGCAGTTCTTC
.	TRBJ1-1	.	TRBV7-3	CASSPGPSVFAFF	TGTGCCAGCAGCCCCGGTCCTAGTGTTTTCGCTTTCTTT
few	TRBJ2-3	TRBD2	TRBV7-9	CASSLGASGGRTDTQYF	TGTGCCAGCAGCTTAGGGGCTAGCGGGGGGCGCACAGATACGCAGTATTTT
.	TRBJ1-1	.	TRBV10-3	CAMGAGVNTEAFF	TGTGCCATGGGGGCGGGGGTGAACACTGAAGCTTTCTTT
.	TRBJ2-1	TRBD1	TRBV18	CASSHGTGKNLWQFF	TGTGCCAGCTCACATGGGACAGGCAAAAATCTATGGCAGTTCTTC
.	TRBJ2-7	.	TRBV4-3	CASSQRRELEQYF	TGCGCCAGCAGCCAACGCCGGGAATTAGAGCAGTACTTC
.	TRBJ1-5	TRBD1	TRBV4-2	CASSQTGTGFNQPQHF	TGTGCCAGCAGCCAAACCGGGACAGGGTTCAATCAGCCCCAGCATTTT
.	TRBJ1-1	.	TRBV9	CASSVESGGLGEAFF	TGTGCCAGCAGCGTAGAATCCGGGGGGCTGGGTGAAGCTTTCTTT
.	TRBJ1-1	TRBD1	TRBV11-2	CASSAGQGAHWWTEAFF	TGTGCCAGCAGCGCCGGACAGGGGGCTCATTGGTGGACTGAAGCTTTCTTT
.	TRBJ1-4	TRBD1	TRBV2	CASSESIGWDRNEKLFF	TGTGCCAGCAGTGAATCGATAGGATGGGACAGGAATGAAAAACTGTTTTTT
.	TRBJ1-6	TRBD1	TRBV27	CASSLDRGGNSPLHF	TGTGCCAGCAGTCTGGACAGGGGAGGTAATTCACCCCTCCACTTT
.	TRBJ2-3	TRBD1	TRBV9	CASSPRQGTPTDTQYF	TGTGCCAGCAGCCCGCGACAGGGGACCCCCACAGATACGCAGTATTTT
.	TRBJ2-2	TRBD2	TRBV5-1	CASSRLVAGGSGELFF	TGCGCCAGCAGCCGCTTAGTGGCGGGAGGGTCCGGGGAGCTGTTTTTT
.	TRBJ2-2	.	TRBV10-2	CASSGGYGTGELFF	TGCGCCAGCTCCGGGGGTTATGGCACCGGGGAGCTGTTTTTT
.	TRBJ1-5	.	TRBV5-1	CASSGGKGQPQHF	TGCGCCAGCAGCGGGGGGAAGGGGCAGCCCCAGCATTTT
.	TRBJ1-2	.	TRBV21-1	CASSTHRGPGYTF	TGTGCCAGCAGCACCCACAGGGGGCCTGGCTACACCTTC
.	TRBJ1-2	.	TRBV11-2	CASSQTPIRRYTF	TGTGCCAGCAGCCAGACACCGATCAGACGCTACACCTTC
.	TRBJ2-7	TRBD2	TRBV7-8	CASSLVSSGNIYEQYF	TGTGCCAGCAGCTTAGTGTCTAGCGGAAACATCTACGAGCAGTACTTC
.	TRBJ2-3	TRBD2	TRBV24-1	CATSDPGLARPDTQYF	TGTGCCACCAGTGATCCGGGACTAGCGAGGCCAGATACGCAGTATTTT
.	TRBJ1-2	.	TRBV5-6	CASTRRFYGYTF	TGTGCCAGCACCCGTCGGTTCTATGGCTACACCTTC
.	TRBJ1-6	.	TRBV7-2	CASSLGGRVFSPLHF	TGTGCCAGCAGCTTAGGTGGCAGGGTATTTTCACCCCTCCACTTT
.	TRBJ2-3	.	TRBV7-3	CASSFTFADTQYF	TGTGCCAGCAGCTTTACTTTCGCCGATACGCAGTATTTT
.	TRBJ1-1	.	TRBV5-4	CASTLAGVGTEAFF	TGTGCCAGCACCCTGGCCGGGGTTGGCACTGAAGCTTTCTTT
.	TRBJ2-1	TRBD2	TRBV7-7	CASSFSPGGNEQFF	TGTGCTAGCAGCTTTTCTCCGGGGGGGAATGAGCAGTTCTTC
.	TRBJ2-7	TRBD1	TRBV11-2	CASSPRQGSGEQYF	TGTGCCAGCAGCCCTCGACAGGGATCGGGAGAGCAGTACTTC
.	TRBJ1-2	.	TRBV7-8	CASSFPRNYGYTF	TGTGCCAGCAGCTTTCCCAGAAACTATGGCTACACCTTC